This T cell receptor (beta chain) emerged from a study of Ad26.COV2.S vaccination and SARS-CoV-2 variants. Turning to the study itself: The authors gave Ad26.COV2.S intramuscularly, either once or twice 56 days apart.

Treatment: roughly 20 received Ad26.COV2.S at low or high dose, single or two shots; a few received placebo; per-sample allocation not given. Day 63 following the first vaccine or placebo injection was when the samples were taken. The protocol was immunoSEQ multiplex PCR, while the TCRdb copy is restricted to in-frame clones and leaves out a portion. The data show 350,000 to 500,000 clones, with about 90% seen just once and around 4.5% held by the top ten. This CDR3 comprises 13 residues. Looked up from germline, CDR1 is MDHEN and CDR2 is SYDVKM. V was cut by 8 bases and J by 8 bases, with 18 bases left in between. The study, taken as a whole, reports: Similar non-spike TCR breadth was seen in vaccine and placebo recipients.

To note about this clone: Its antigen is as yet unknown.

The clonotype originates from a person aged 18 to 59 who received the Ad26.COV2.S COVID-19 vaccine or a placebo. This rearrangement joins TRBV28 to TRBJ1-2; D not certain. The sequenced sample was peripheral blood, obtained in a trial of Ad26.COV2.S vaccine versus placebo. CDR3: CASGEINPPGYTF. CDR3 DNA sequence: TGTGCCAGCGGGGAGATTAACCCCCCCGGCTACACCTTC.